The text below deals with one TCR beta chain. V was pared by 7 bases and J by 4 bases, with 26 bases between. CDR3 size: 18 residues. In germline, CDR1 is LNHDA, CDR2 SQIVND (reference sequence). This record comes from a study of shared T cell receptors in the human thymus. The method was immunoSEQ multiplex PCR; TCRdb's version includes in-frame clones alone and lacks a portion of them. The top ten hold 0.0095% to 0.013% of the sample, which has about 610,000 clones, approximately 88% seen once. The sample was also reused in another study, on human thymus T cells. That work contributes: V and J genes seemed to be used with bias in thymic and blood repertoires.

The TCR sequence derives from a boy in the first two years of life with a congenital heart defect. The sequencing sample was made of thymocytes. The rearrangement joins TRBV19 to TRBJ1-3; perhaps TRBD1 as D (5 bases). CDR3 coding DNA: TGTGCCAGTAACCCAACCCTACGCCAGGGAAGTAGAGGAAACACCATATATTTT. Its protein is CASNPTLRQGSRGNTIYF. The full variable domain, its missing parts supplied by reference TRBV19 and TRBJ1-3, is DGGITQSPKYLFRKEGQNVTLSCEQNLNHDAMYWYRQDPGQGLRLIYYSQIVNDFQKGDIAEGYSVSREKKESFPLTVTSAQKNPTAFYLCASNPTLRQGSRGNTIYFGEGSWLTVV.